This T cell receptor beta chain is drawn from a study of T cells in Graves' hyperthyroidism and ophthalmopathy. Comments on this clonotype: Possible read error: a much larger clone is one base away.

The CDR3 is 17 residues long. V gave up 0 bases and J gave up 4 bases; unmatched junction bases: 6. Per the germline V gene, CDR1 is DFQATT and CDR2 is SNEGSKA (reference sequence). Template material for amplifying TCR beta CDR3 regions consisted of RNA transcripts. Researchers ran a first-round RT-PCR on the TCR CDR3 using the HTBI primer set. MiXCR, applied by TCRdb to the multiplex PCR reads, yields one record per CDR3 protein. The sample lists about 560,000 distinct CDR3 sequences, about a sixth occurring once. The sequenced sample was blood. The V call is TRBV20-1, the J call TRBJ2-3, with TRBD2 identical over 14 bases. The receptor was isolated from a woman in her late teens or twenties with Graves' hyperthyroidism. The CDR3 DNA reads TGCAGTGCTAGAGACGGGACTAGCGGGGGATTCCCAGATACGCAGTATTTT. Protein: CSARDGTSGGFPDTQYF.